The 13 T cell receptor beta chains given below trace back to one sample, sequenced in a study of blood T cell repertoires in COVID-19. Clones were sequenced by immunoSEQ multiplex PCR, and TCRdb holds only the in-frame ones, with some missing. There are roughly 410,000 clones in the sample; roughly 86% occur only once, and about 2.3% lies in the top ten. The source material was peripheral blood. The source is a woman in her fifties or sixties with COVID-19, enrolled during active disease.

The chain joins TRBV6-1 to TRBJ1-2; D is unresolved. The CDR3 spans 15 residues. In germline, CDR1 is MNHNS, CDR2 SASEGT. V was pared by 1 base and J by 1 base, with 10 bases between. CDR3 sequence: CASSEGAVRNYGYTF. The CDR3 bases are TGTGCCAGCAGTGAAGGGGCCGTCCGTAACTATGGCTACACCTTC.

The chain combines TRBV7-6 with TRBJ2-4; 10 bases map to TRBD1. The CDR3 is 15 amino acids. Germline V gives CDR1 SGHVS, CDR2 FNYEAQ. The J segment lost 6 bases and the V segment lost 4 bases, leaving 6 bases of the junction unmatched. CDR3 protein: CASSSGQGIGNIQYF. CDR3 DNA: TGTGCCAGCAGCTCGGGACAGGGGATTGGAAACATTCAGTACTTC. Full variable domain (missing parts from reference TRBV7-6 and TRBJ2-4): GAGVSQSPRYKVTKRGQDVALRCDPISGHVSLYWYRQALGQGPEFLTYFNYEAQQDKSGLPNDRFSAERPEGSISTLTIQRTEQRDSAMYRCASSSGQGIGNIQYFGAGTRLSVL.

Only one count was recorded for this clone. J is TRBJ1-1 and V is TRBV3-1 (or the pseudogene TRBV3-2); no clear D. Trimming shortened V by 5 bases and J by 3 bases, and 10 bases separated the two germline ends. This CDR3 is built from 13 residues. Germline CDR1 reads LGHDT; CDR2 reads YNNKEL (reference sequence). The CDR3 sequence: CASSSGMHTEAFF. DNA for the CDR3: TGTGCCAGCAGCTCGGGGATGCACACTGAAGCTTTCTTT.

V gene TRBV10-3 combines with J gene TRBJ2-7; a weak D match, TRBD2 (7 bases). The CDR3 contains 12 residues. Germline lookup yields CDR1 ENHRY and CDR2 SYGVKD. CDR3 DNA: TGTGCTACAGGGCGGGAGCTCTACGAGCAGTACTTC. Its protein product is CATGRELYEQYF.

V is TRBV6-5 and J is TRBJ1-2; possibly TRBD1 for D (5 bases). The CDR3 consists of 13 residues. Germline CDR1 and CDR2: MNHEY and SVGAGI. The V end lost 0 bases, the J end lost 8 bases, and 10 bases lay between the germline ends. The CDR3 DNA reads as TGTGCCAGCAGTTACTCCGTCAGGGTCGGCTACACCTTC. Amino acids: CASSYSVRVGYTF.

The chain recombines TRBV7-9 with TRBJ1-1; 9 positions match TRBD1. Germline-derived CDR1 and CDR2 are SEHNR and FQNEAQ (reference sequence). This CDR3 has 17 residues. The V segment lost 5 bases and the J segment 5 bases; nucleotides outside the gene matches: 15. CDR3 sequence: CASSTSGGGTGRTEAFF. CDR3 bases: TGTGCCAGCAGCACATCCGGAGGCGGGACAGGGAGGACTGAAGCTTTCTTT. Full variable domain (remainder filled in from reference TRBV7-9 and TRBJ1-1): DTGVSQNPRHKITKRGQNVTFRCDPISEHNRLYWYRQTLGQGPEFLTYFQNEAQLEKSRLLSDRFSAERPKGSFSTLEIQRTEQGDSAMYLCASSTSGGGTGRTEAFFGQGTRLTVV.

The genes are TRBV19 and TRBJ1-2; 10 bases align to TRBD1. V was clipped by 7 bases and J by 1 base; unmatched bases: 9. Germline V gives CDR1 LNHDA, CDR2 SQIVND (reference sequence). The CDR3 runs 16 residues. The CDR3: CASTRGTGVVNYGYTF. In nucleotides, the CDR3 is TGTGCCAGTACACGGGGGACAGGGGTAGTTAACTATGGCTACACCTTC.

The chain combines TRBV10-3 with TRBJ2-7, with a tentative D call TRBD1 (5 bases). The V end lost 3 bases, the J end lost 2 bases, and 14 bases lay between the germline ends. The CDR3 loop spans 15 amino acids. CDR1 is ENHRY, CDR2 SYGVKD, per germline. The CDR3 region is CAISDSAGRTYEQYF. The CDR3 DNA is TGTGCCATCAGTGATTCGGCAGGGCGAACCTACGAGCAGTACTTC.

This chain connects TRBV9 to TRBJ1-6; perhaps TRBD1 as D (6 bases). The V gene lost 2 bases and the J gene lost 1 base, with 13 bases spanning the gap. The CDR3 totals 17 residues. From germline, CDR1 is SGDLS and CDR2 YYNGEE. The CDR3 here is CASSVSGVESYNSPLHF. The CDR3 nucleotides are TGTGCCAGCAGCGTTTCAGGGGTTGAATCCTATAATTCACCCCTCCACTTT.

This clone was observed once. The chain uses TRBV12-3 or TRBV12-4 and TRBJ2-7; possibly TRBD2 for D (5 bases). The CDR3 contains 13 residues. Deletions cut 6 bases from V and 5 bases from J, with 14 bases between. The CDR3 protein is CASSPLRTHEQYF. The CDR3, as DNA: TGTGCCAGCAGCCCCCTAAGGACTCACGAGCAGTACTTC.

This CDR3 reads CASSEFRRGSGNTIYF. CDR3 sequence (DNA): TGTGCCAGCAGTGAATTCCGCCGGGGTTCAGGAAACACCATATATTTT. This sequence joins TRBV6-1 and TRBJ1-3; unclear D gene. V lost 2 bases to trimming and J lost 4 bases, with 15 bases between them. The CDR3 is 16 residues long. Germline assignment: CDR1 MNHNS and CDR2 SASEGT.

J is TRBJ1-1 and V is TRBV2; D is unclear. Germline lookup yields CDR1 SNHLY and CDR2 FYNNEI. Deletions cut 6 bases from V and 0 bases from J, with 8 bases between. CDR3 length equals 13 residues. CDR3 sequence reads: CASSTTLNTEAFF. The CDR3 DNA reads TGTGCCAGCAGCACGACTTTGAACACTGAAGCTTTCTTT. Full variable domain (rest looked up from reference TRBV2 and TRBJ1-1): EPEVTQTPSHQVTQMGQEVILRCVPISNHLYFYWYRQILGQKVEFLVSFYNNEISEKSEIFDDQFSVERPDGSNFTLKIRSTKLEDSAMYFCASSTTLNTEAFFGQGTRLTVV.

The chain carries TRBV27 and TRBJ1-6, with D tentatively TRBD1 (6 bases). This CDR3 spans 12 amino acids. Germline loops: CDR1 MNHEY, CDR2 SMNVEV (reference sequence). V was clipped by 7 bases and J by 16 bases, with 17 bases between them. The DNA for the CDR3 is TGTGCCAGCAAGATAAGCCAGGGGATGCTCCACTTT. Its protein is CASKISQGMLHF.